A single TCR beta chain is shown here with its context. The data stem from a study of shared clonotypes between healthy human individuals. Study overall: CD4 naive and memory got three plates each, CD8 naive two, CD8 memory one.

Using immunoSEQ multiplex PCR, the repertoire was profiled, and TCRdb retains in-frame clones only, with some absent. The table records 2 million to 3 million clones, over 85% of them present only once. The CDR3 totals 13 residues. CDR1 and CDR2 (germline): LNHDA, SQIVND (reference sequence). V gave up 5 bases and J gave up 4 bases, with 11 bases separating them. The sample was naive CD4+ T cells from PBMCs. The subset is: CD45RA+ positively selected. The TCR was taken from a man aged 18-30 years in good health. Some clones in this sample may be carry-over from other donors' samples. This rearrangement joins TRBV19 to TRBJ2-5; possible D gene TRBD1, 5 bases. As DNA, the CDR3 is TGTGCCAGTAGTGAACAGGTTAGAGAGACCCAGTACTTC. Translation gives CASSEQVRETQYF.